The 32 T cell receptor beta chains presented below share a single source sample, sequenced in a study of blood T cell repertoires in COVID-19. TCRdb keeps only in-frame clones here, not all; method: immunoSEQ multiplex PCR. Of some 160,000 clones listed, about four fifths are singletons. The source material was peripheral blood. The receptors were sampled from a man in his sixties or seventies with active or convalescent COVID-19.

This clone occurred once. The chain employs TRBV5-5 and TRBJ2-3; 10 positions agree with TRBD2. This CDR3 has 15 residues. Germline CDR1 SGHKS, CDR2 YYEKEE (reference sequence). V shed 5 bases, J shed 4 bases, and the junction held 7 bases outside the gene matches. CDR3 DNA: TGTGCCAGCAGTCTACTAGCGGGAAGGTCAGATACGCAGTATTTT. Its protein product is CASSLLAGRSDTQYF.

The chain combines TRBV24-1 with TRBJ2-7, with TRBD1 matching over 8 bases. The ends lost 4 bases at V and 4 bases at J; junction bases unmatched: 8. Germline CDR1 KGHDR, CDR2 SFDVKD. This CDR3 spans 15 amino acids. The CDR3 DNA follows: TGTGCCACCAGTGAGGCAGGGGGCGAAGGTTACGAGCAGTACTTC. Amino acid sequence: CATSEAGGEGYEQYF.

In this sample, this clone turned up once. The V and J genes are TRBV3-1 (or the pseudogene TRBV3-2) and TRBJ1-3; perhaps TRBD1 as D (5 bases). The germline V and J ends were trimmed by 1 base and 4 bases, with 8 bases remaining between them. CDR3 length equals 14 residues. CDR1 is LGHDT, CDR2 YNNKEL, per germline (reference sequence). The CDR3 sequence: CASSQAGRGNTIYF. The CDR3, as DNA: TGTGCCAGCAGCCAAGCAGGGAGGGGAAACACCATATATTTT.

The chain is built from TRBV6-5 and TRBJ1-1, with D perhaps TRBD1 (6 bases). Trimming removed 7 bases from V and 1 base from J, with 13 bases in between. This CDR3 comprises 14 residues. Germline V lookup: CDR1 MNHEY, CDR2 SVGAGI. CDR3 sequence: CASTQVGANTEAFF. CDR3 in DNA: TGTGCCAGCACCCAGGTGGGGGCGAACACTGAAGCTTTCTTT.

The rearrangement links TRBV28 to TRBJ2-2; maybe TRBD2 (5 bases). Germline CDR1 is MDHEN and CDR2 is SYDVKM. This CDR3 spans 13 amino acids. Trimming took 5 bases from V and 5 from J, leaving 9 bases between them. CDR3 residues: CASSTRGTGELFF. The DNA for the CDR3 is TGTGCCAGCAGTACCAGAGGGACCGGGGAGCTGTTTTTT.

The chain employs TRBV30 and TRBJ2-3; 8 bases are a match to TRBD2. V lost 4 bases to trimming and J lost 14 bases; unmatched junction nucleotides: 11. Germline V lookup: CDR1 GTSNPN, CDR2 SVGIG (reference sequence). The CDR3 extends over 12 amino acids. The CDR3 bases are TGTGCCTGGACACCTGGAGCGGGAGTTCCGTATTTT. This encodes CAWTPGAGVPYF.

The V and J genes are TRBV9 and TRBJ2-7, with a possible D match to TRBD1 (6 bases). The V gene's germline CDR1 is SGDLS and CDR2 YYNGEE. With 4 bases removed from V and 3 bases from J, the gap between germline ends came to 14 bases. The CDR3 spans 14 residues. The CDR3 bases are TGTGCCAGCAGCCCCTTAAGGGGGAGCTACGAGCAGTACTTC. It encodes CASSPLRGSYEQYF.

The chain links TRBV27 to TRBJ1-6; D call uncertain. CDR3 size: 14 residues. V dropped 5 bases and J dropped 15 bases, with 20 bases sitting between them. CDR1 is MNHEY and CDR2 is SMNVEV in the germline V gene (reference sequence). The DNA for the CDR3 is TGTGCCAGCAGTCCCCTTTGGCAGAAAGAAGACCTCCACTTT. Translation: CASSPLWQKEDLHF.

The V gene is TRBV3-1 (or the pseudogene TRBV3-2), the J gene TRBJ1-1; 8 positions match TRBD1. The V segment lost 1 base and the J segment 6 bases; nucleotides outside the gene matches: 7. This CDR3 has 15 residues. Per germline, CDR1 LGHDT and CDR2 YNNKEL (reference sequence). CDR3: CASSQGTGLGAEAFF. The CDR3 DNA sequence: TGTGCCAGCAGCCAAGGGACAGGGCTCGGCGCTGAAGCTTTCTTT.

The chain joins TRBV2 to TRBJ2-4; TRBD1 aligns across 11 bases. Trimming removed 6 bases from V and 1 base from J; junction bases left unmatched: 2. The CDR3 covers 15 residues. The germline CDR1 and CDR2 sequences are SNHLY and FYNNEI. The CDR3 loop reads CASRDRGLAKNIQYF. The CDR3 coding sequence is TGTGCCAGCAGGGACAGGGGGCTGGCCAAAAACATTCAGTACTTC.

This clone occurred once. V is TRBV28 and J is TRBJ1-1; TRBD1 matches 7 bases. The ends lost 2 bases at V and 2 bases at J; junction bases unmatched: 2. This CDR3 spans 14 amino acids. Germline V lookup: CDR1 MDHEN, CDR2 SYDVKM. The CDR3 spells CASSLHRGNTEAFF. The CDR3 DNA sequence: TGTGCCAGCAGTTTACACAGGGGTAACACTGAAGCTTTCTTT.

This chain links TRBV3-1 (or the pseudogene TRBV3-2) with TRBJ1-5; D unclear. The V gene lost 1 base and the J gene lost 7 bases, with 5 bases spanning the gap. The CDR3 consists of 12 residues. Germline CDR1 is LGHDT and CDR2 is YNNKEL (reference sequence). The CDR3 nucleotides are TGTGCCAGCAGCCAAGTTGGCCAGCCCCAGCATTTT. Translated, it gives CASSQVGQPQHF.

This chain connects TRBV6-2 or TRBV6-3 to TRBJ2-7, with TRBD2 as a possible D gene (6 bases). Trimming cost V 6 bases and J 6 bases, with 21 bases left between them. Germline V lookup: CDR1 MNHEY, CDR2 SVGEGT. The CDR3 has 15 residues. The CDR3 nucleotides read TGTGCCAGCAGCCCACCCGGGACTCATCGCTCCGAGCAGTACTTC. Protein: CASSPPGTHRSEQYF.

The V call is TRBV7-9, the J call TRBJ2-2; the D gene is possibly TRBD2 (5 bases). CDR1 is SEHNR, CDR2 FQNEAQ, per germline (reference sequence). Trimming stripped 5 bases from V and 4 bases from J, with 17 bases between. CDR3 size: 16 residues. The CDR3 coding sequence is TGTGCCAGCAGCCCCCCAGGAGGAATTAGCACCGGGGAGCTGTTTTTT. It translates to CASSPPGGISTGELFF.

This sequence joins TRBV5-4 and TRBJ2-5; 7 bases match TRBD1. V shed 6 bases, J shed 2 bases, and the junction held 7 bases outside the gene matches. Germline loops: CDR1 SGHNT, CDR2 YYREEE (reference sequence). CDR3 length equals 14 residues. The CDR3 here is CASTRGQTQETQYF. CDR3 nucleotide sequence: TGTGCCAGCACCCGGGGACAGACTCAAGAGACCCAGTACTTC.

V usage is TRBV5-1 and J usage is TRBJ1-5; no definite D call. Germline V lookup: CDR1 SGHRS, CDR2 YFSETQ. This CDR3 has 14 residues. Trimming removed 3 bases from V and 7 bases from J, with 14 bases in between. In DNA, the CDR3 is TGCGCCAGCAGCTCTTCATACAGCGGGCAGCCCCAGCATTTT. Its protein product is CASSSSYSGQPQHF. The variable domain in full, with the rest retrieved from reference TRBV5-1 and TRBJ1-5, is KAGVTQTPRYLIKTRGQQVTLSCSPISGHRSVSWYQQTPGQGLQFLFEYFSETQRNKGNFPGRFSGRQFSNSRSEMNVSTLELGDSALYLCASSSSYSGQPQHFGDGTRLSIL.

The CDR3 DNA is TGTGCCAGCAGCTTGGGTGCAACTAGTGCGGGAAACACCATATATTTT. Translating gives CASSLGATSAGNTIYF. This chain joins TRBV5-4 and TRBJ1-3; no definite D call. V was clipped by 0 bases and J by 4 bases, with 14 bases between them. CDR3 length: 16 residues. CDR1 is SGHNT and CDR2 is YYREEE in the germline V gene (reference sequence).

The chain carries TRBV18 and TRBJ2-6, with D possibly being TRBD1 (6 bases). Trimming pared 4 bases from V and 0 bases from J, leaving 16 bases between. The CDR3 has 18 residues. The germline V gene has CDR1 KGHSH and CDR2 LQKENI. The CDR3: CASSLQGQQGSGANVLTF. CDR3 in DNA: TGTGCCAGCTCACTACAGGGCCAACAGGGCTCTGGGGCCAACGTCCTGACTTTC.

The table lists this clone with a few counts. The chain employs TRBV2 and TRBJ2-1; 13 positions agree with TRBD2. The CDR3 runs to 15 residues. Germline lookup yields CDR1 SNHLY and CDR2 FYNNEI. Trimming removed 3 bases from V and 4 bases from J; junction bases left unmatched: 0. The CDR3, as DNA: TGTGCCAGCAGTGAGGGACTAGCGGGGTACAATGAGCAGTTCTTC. It specifies CASSEGLAGYNEQFF.

The rearrangement links TRBV7-9 to TRBJ2-7, with 9 bases lining up with TRBD1. The V segment lost 2 bases and the J segment 6 bases; nucleotides outside the gene matches: 5. CDR3 size: 14 residues. The V gene's germline CDR1 is SEHNR and CDR2 FQNEAQ (reference sequence). CDR3 sequence (DNA): TGTGCCAGCAGCTTACCGGGACAGGGATCCGAGCAGTACTTC. As protein: CASSLPGQGSEQYF. Drawing the rest from reference TRBV7-9 and TRBJ2-7, the complete variable domain is DTGVSQNPRHKITKRGQNVTFRCDPISEHNRLYWYRQTLGQGPEFLTYFQNEAQLEKSRLLSDRFSAERPKGSFSTLEIQRTEQGDSAMYLCASSLPGQGSEQYFGPGTRLTVT.

The V and J genes are TRBV7-2 and TRBJ2-5; D may be TRBD1 (5 bases). The CDR3 sequence is 13 residues long. CDR1 is SGHTA, CDR2 FQGNSA, per germline. Between the trimmed V and J ends, which lost 3 bases and 3 bases, there was a span of 8 bases. CDR3 loop: CASSFNRKETQYF. CDR3 DNA: TGTGCCAGCAGCTTTAACAGGAAAGAGACCCAGTACTTC.

The chain has TRBV29-1 and TRBJ1-2; D remains ambiguous. The CDR3 spans 12 residues. Trimming pared 4 bases from V and 8 bases from J, leaving 14 bases between. Germline V gene lookup returns CDR1 SQVTM and CDR2 ANQGSEA. The CDR3 spells CSVVPDWSGYTF. In nucleotides, the CDR3 is TGCAGCGTTGTACCAGACTGGAGCGGCTACACCTTC.

The chain has TRBV19 and TRBJ1-5; 9 bases agree with TRBD1. This CDR3 is 16 amino acids long. The trim removed 4 bases at V and 7 bases at J, leaving 11 bases unmatched. Germline CDR1 LNHDA, CDR2 SQIVND (reference sequence). The CDR3 DNA is TGTGCCAGTAGTAGACTCCCGGGACAGGGTAAACAGCCCCAGCATTTT. Protein product: CASSRLPGQGKQPQHF.

This clone was detected a few times. V gene TRBV27 combines with J gene TRBJ2-7; 7 nucleotides agree with TRBD1. Germline CDR1 and CDR2: MNHEY and SMNVEV (reference sequence). The CDR3 has 13 residues. After removal of 4 bases from V and 0 bases from J, the junction contained 0 bases not matched to a gene. The CDR3 sequence is CASSWTGSYEQYF. The DNA of the CDR3 is TGTGCCAGCAGTTGGACAGGCTCCTACGAGCAGTACTTC.

The V and J genes are TRBV28 and TRBJ2-5, with D possibly being TRBD1 (6 bases). The CDR3 has 15 amino acids. Trimming stripped 5 bases from V and 1 base from J, with 14 bases between. The germline V gene has CDR1 MDHEN and CDR2 SYDVKM. CDR3 sequence: CASSGADRSQETQYF. The CDR3 DNA reads TGTGCCAGCAGTGGGGCCGACAGGAGCCAAGAGACCCAGTACTTC.

The sample holds one count of this clone. CDR3 in DNA: TGCAGCGTGGAGACAGTGCGGTCTTTCTTT. It specifies CSVETVRSFF. The chain joins TRBV29-1 to TRBJ1-1; a possible D gene is TRBD1 (5 bases). Trimming took 6 bases from V and 12 from J, leaving 14 bases between them. Germline values: CDR1 SQVTM, CDR2 ANQGSEA. The CDR3 spans 10 residues.

The chain uses TRBV6-5 and TRBJ2-7; 9 bases align to TRBD1. The CDR3 consists of 13 residues. Germline CDR1 and CDR2: MNHEY and SVGAGI. V lost 6 bases, J lost 4 bases, and 4 bases stayed unmatched. The CDR3 protein is CASRPGTGYEQYF. The CDR3 DNA follows: TGTGCCAGCAGGCCCGGGACAGGGTACGAGCAGTACTTC.

This rearrangement joins TRBV27 to TRBJ1-5; D uncertain. The CDR3 covers 14 residues. V shed 0 bases and J shed 6 bases, with 9 bases lying between them. Germline V CDR1 and CDR2: MNHEY, SMNVEV (reference sequence). The CDR3 nucleotides read TGTGCCAGCAGTTTATCGCAGGTTGGTCAGCCCCAGCATTTT. Residues: CASSLSQVGQPQHF.

The rearrangement joins TRBV19 to TRBJ1-3, with D unresolved. Germline V gene sequence: CDR1 LNHDA, CDR2 SQIVND (reference sequence). V was clipped by 0 bases and J by 0 bases, with 6 bases between them. The CDR3 is 15 residues long. This CDR3 is CASSIEGSSGNTIYF. DNA for the CDR3: TGTGCCAGTAGTATAGAAGGGAGCTCTGGAAACACCATATATTTT.

The genes are TRBV9 and TRBJ2-3; 8 positions agree with TRBD1. V was pared by 0 bases and J by 0 bases, with 9 bases of the junction left unmatched. The CDR3 runs 18 residues. CDR1 and CDR2 from the germline V gene are SGDLS and YYNGEE. The CDR3 nucleotides are TGTGCCAGCAGCGTAGGCAGGGGGCCCCTTACTAGCACAGATACGCAGTATTTT. It yields the protein CASSVGRGPLTSTDTQYF. Complete variable domain (other parts from reference TRBV9 and TRBJ2-3): DSGVTQTPKHLITATGQRVTLRCSPRSGDLSVYWYQQSLDQGLQFLIQYYNGEERAKGNILERFSAQQFPDLHSELNLSSLELGDSALYFCASSVGRGPLTSTDTQYFGPGTRLTVL.

The chain uses TRBV2 and TRBJ1-1; TRBD1 is a possible D gene (6 bases). The CDR3 consists of 13 residues. Per the germline V gene, CDR1 is SNHLY and CDR2 is FYNNEI. The germline V and J ends were trimmed by 6 bases and 0 bases, with 8 bases remaining between them. CDR3 DNA sequence: TGTGCCAGCAGGACAGGTTTGAACACTGAAGCTTTCTTT. It translates to CASRTGLNTEAFF. Variable domain in full (rest from reference TRBV2 and TRBJ1-1): EPEVTQTPSHQVTQMGQEVILRCVPISNHLYFYWYRQILGQKVEFLVSFYNNEISEKSEIFDDQFSVERPDGSNFTLKIRSTKLEDSAMYFCASRTGLNTEAFFGQGTRLTVV.

The chain recombines TRBV27 with TRBJ1-6; 9 bases agree with TRBD1. CDR3 length: 19 amino acids. CDR1 MNHEY and CDR2 SMNVEV come from the germline V gene (reference sequence). J gave up 0 bases and V 4 bases, and 10 bases lay outside the gene matches. Here the CDR3 DNA reads TGTGCCAGCAGTTCGACAGGGGGTTTACTAAGCTCCTATAATTCACCCCTCCACTTT. Amino acid sequence: CASSSTGGLLSSYNSPLHF.